This TCR beta chain derives from a study of T-cell memory formation after mild COVID-19 (dated by TCRdb to the early 2020s). For the wider study: TCR sequence clusters from the two donors were found to be largely donor specific. In a couple of donors, T-cell clones that expanded and contracted after mild COVID-19 were followed by sequencing TCRalpha and TCRbeta repertoires longitudinally. Two young, previously healthy adult volunteers made up the cohort, one male and one female. Broader findings and caveats from the paper: The study covered only two mild cases, and larger cohorts including severe cases with pre-infection samples were considered necessary. Some responding clones were found in pre-infection memory, which suggests that pre-existing cross-reactive memory T cells took part in the SARS-CoV-2 response. Contracting CD4+ clones were located mainly in the CM and EM memory subsets, whereas CD8+ clones were found to be enriched in EMRA. Balanced CD4/CD8 phenotypes were observed for clones contracting from day 15 to 85, whereas a bias towards CD4+ was observed for a second wave of clones expanding from day 15 to 37. SARS-CoV-2 specificity was not confirmed for the second-wave clones peaking on day 37.

On this clonotype: The specificity of this receptor is unknown. Nothing much larger sits one base from this clone, and base qualities are not available.

Ficoll-Paque density gradient centrifugation was used to isolate PBMCs. Sequenced on an Illumina NovaSeq 6000. Using 5'RACE with constant-segment primers, TCRalpha and TCRbeta cDNA libraries were constructed, with sample barcodes and unique molecular identifiers added in the process. RNA was extracted from every sample with Trizol reagent. Libraries were amplified in two PCR steps, with a second sample barcode and Illumina TruSeq adapters added in the second step. Libraries were sequenced on an Illumina NovaSeq with 2 x 150 bp paired-end reads. Processing in the source paper ran as follows. The reads were demultiplexed and collapsed into UMI-guided consensus sequences using migec v1.2.7. Using mixcr v2.1.11, UMI consensuses were aligned to TRA and TRB V and J templates and then assembled into clonotypes. A clonotype was counted as expanded or contracted only when both edgeR and NoisET called the clonotype significant, with the noise models trained on biological replicates. For edgeR calls, a false discovery rate-adjusted p below 0.01 and a log2 fold-change threshold of 1 were applied. As an exploratory analysis of dynamics, PCA with hierarchical clustering was applied to max-normalized trajectories of the 1000 most abundant clonotypes. Separately sequenced CD4+ and CD8+ repertoires were used to assign a CD4 or CD8 phenotype to each responding clone. Using fastp trimming at Q25 and MiXCR clonotype assembly, TCRdb reanalyzed the public sequencing data and kept in-frame beta chains. Rows matching on CDR3 protein sequence are summarized as one entry with the most common DNA and genes. The V and J calls, along with clone size, are taken from TCRdb and not from the paper's own processing. This sample comprises 350,000 to 500,000 distinct CDR3 sequences, approximately 19% of them detected only once. The ten most abundant clones make up 20% to 25% of the sample.

Reading from cysteine to valine, the CDR3 counts 14 amino acids. CDR3 DNA only is kept here, 42 bases in frame from base 1. The germline V gene supplies CDR1 SGHTA and CDR2 FQGNSA. V lost 5 bases and J lost 7 bases; the stretch between them is 18 bases long. The sample was PBMCs or a T cell subset sorted from them (not recorded which). This receptor was identified in a man aged 18-30 years who had mild COVID-19 (a few samples of this study predate the infection). The sample titles of this study are shuffled in the database, so cell type and time point are left out; the donor was told from shared clones. The chain is assembled from TRBV7-2 and TRBJ2-7; the D gene could be TRBD1 or TRBD2, each one agreeing over 5 bases. The CDR3: CASSLGGGVGEQYV. The DNA reads as follows: TGTGCCAGCAGCCTGGGTGGGGGTGTGGGGGAGCAGTACGTC.